These T cell receptor beta chains were read from a single sample in a study of blood T cell repertoires in COVID-19. Profiling relied on immunoSEQ multiplex PCR, and the TCRdb table lists in-frame clones only, not all of them. The data show approximately 160,000 clones, around four fifths seen once. The sample comprised PBMCs or T cells enriched from blood (not recorded which). Every receptor here comes from a woman aged 50 to 65 in a cohort exposed to, infected with or recovered from COVID-19 (not recorded which). Both conserved end residues are part of each CDR3. D genes are given only for firm matches. Part of the rows lack a size; the others show once, few, many or a class for expanded clones.

>-|TRBV5-4|-|TRBJ1-1
CASSEKGATEAFF
TGTGCCAGCAGCGAGAAGGGAGCCACTGAAGCTTTCTTT
>TRBD1|TRBV5-1|-|TRBJ1-3
CASSVQGASGNTIYF
TGCGCCAGCAGCGTACAGGGGGCGTCCGGAAACACCATATATTTT
>-|TRBV25-1|-|TRBJ1-1
CASSLGGRNTEAFF
TGTGCCAGCAGCCTCGGGGGAAGGAACACTGAAGCTTTCTTT
>-|TRBV14|-|TRBJ2-7
CASSQVGLLQYF
TGTGCCAGCAGCCAAGTAGGACTGCTGCAATACTTC
>-|TRBV6-1|-|TRBJ2-7
CASSESWSSGYEQYF
TGTGCCAGCAGTGAATCGTGGTCTTCAGGCTACGAGCAGTACTTC
>TRBD1|TRBV29-1|-|TRBJ2-5
CSAPQGAGETQYF
TGCAGCGCCCCGCAGGGGGCTGGGGAGACCCAGTACTTC
>TRBD2|TRBV7-3|-|TRBJ2-3
CASSYTSGLSTDTQYF
TGTGCCAGCAGCTATACTAGCGGCCTTAGCACAGATACGCAGTATTTT
>-|TRBV28|once|TRBJ2-3
CASSPQGGTDTQYF
TGTGCCAGCAGTCCTCAAGGGGGCACAGATACGCAGTATTTT
>TRBD2|TRBV7-3|-|TRBJ2-1
CASSILAGGPYEQFF
TGTGCCAGCAGCATCCTAGCGGGAGGGCCCTATGAGCAGTTCTTC
>-|TRBV19|-|TRBJ2-5
CASSIDLTFRWETQYF
TGTGCCAGTAGTATAGACCTGACCTTCAGGTGGGAGACCCAGTACTTC
>-|TRBV28|-|TRBJ1-5
CASSFEISNQPQHF
TGTGCCAGCAGTTTCGAGATTAGCAATCAGCCCCAGCATTTT
>-|TRBV6-1|-|TRBJ1-1
CASSEALRGGAFF
TGTGCCAGCAGTGAAGCGCTTAGGGGTGGAGCTTTCTTT
>-|TRBV5-1|-|TRBJ1-1
CASSLRGGTEAFF
TGCGCCAGCAGCTTGAGAGGGGGCACTGAAGCTTTCTTT
>TRBD1|TRBV28|-|TRBJ1-1
CASSVQGKGNTEAFF
TGTGCCAGCAGTGTACAGGGGAAAGGGAACACTGAAGCTTTCTTT
>-|TRBV19|once|TRBJ1-5
CASSIRLPDQPQHF
TGTGCCAGTAGTATACGACTGCCGGATCAGCCCCAGCATTTT
>-|TRBV14|once|TRBJ1-6
CASSHRSSYNSPLHF
TGTGCCAGCAGCCATAGGAGCTCCTATAATTCACCCCTCCACTTT
>-|TRBV28|-|TRBJ1-1
CATIAGYGTEAFF
TGTGCCACCATCGCGGGGTATGGGACTGAAGCTTTCTTT
>TRBD2|TRBV19|-|TRBJ2-1
CASKTSGGLYNEQFF
TGTGCCTCGAAGACTAGCGGGGGCCTCTACAATGAGCAGTTCTTC
>TRBD1|TRBV14|-|TRBJ2-5
CASSQDSGGETQYF
TGTGCCAGCAGCCAAGATTCAGGGGGAGAGACCCAGTACTTC
>-|TRBV6-5|-|TRBJ2-4
CASSPKGQVDIQYF
TGTGCCAGCAGTCCAAAGGGGCAGGTAGACATTCAGTACTTC
>TRBD2|TRBV5-1|-|TRBJ2-7
CASSTVGESGGEQYF
TGCGCCAGCTCAACGGTAGGGGAGAGCGGGGGGGAGCAGTACTTC
>-|TRBV9|-|TRBJ2-5
CASSGGLGGRETQYF
TGTGCCAGCAGCGGGGGCCTGGGGGGTCGGGAGACCCAGTACTTC
>-|TRBV11-2|-|TRBJ2-2
CASSLNRNTGELFF
TGTGCCAGCAGCTTGAACAGGAACACCGGGGAGCTGTTTTTT
>-|TRBV7-2|-|TRBJ1-4
CASSLIAGREKLFF
TGTGCCAGCAGCTTAATTGCAGGGCGAGAAAAACTGTTTTTT
>TRBD2|TRBV12-3/TRBV12-4|-|TRBJ2-7
CASSFSGEQYF
TGTGCCAGCAGTTTTAGCGGGGAGCAGTACTTC
>-|TRBV18|-|TRBJ1-5
CASSLRSELGQPQHF
TGTGCCAGCTCACTCCGTTCGGAACTCGGGCAGCCCCAGCATTTT
>-|TRBV9|-|TRBJ1-2
CASSPPQGSGYTF
TGTGCCAGCAGCCCCCCCCAGGGTAGTGGCTACACCTTC
>-|TRBV19|-|TRBJ1-1
CASSIPEKEADEAFF
TGTGCCAGTAGTATCCCCGAAAAGGAGGCCGATGAAGCTTTCTTT
>TRBD2|TRBV5-3|medium-sized|TRBJ2-5
CARSSTSGRRETQYF
TGTGCCAGAAGCTCAACTAGCGGGAGGAGGGAGACCCAGTACTTC
>-|TRBV7-2|-|TRBJ2-7
CASSLGPGYYEQYF
TGTGCCAGCAGCTTAGGTCCAGGCTACTACGAGCAGTACTTC
>-|TRBV10-3|-|TRBJ2-3
CAISESTGSSTDTQYF
TGTGCCATCAGTGAGTCGACAGGTTCTAGCACAGATACGCAGTATTTT
>-|TRBV5-1|once|TRBJ2-5
CASSPQGGGQETQYF
TGCGCCAGCAGTCCTCAGGGAGGAGGCCAAGAGACCCAGTACTTC
>TRBD2|TRBV7-6|-|TRBJ2-5
CASSLGLAGFQETQYF
TGTGCCAGCAGCTTAGGACTAGCGGGGTTCCAAGAGACCCAGTACTTC
>TRBD1|TRBV28|-|TRBJ1-5
CASSSGTGGMGNQPQHF
TGTGCCAGCAGTTCGGGGACAGGGGGCATGGGCAATCAGCCCCAGCATTTT
>TRBD2|TRBV2|many|TRBJ2-5
CASSALAGVETQYF
TGTGCCAGCAGCGCACTAGCGGGGGTAGAGACCCAGTACTTC
>-|TRBV4-1|-|TRBJ1-5
CASSQEYRDQPQHF
TGCGCCAGCAGCCAAGAATACAGGGATCAGCCCCAGCATTTT
>TRBD1|TRBV6-1|-|TRBJ2-7
CASSERDSTYEQYF
TGTGCCAGCAGTGAACGGGACAGCACCTACGAGCAGTACTTC
>TRBD2|TRBV7-2|-|TRBJ2-1
CASSSIILAGGPYEQFF
TGTGCCAGCAGCTCAATCATACTAGCGGGGGGGCCGTATGAGCAGTTCTTC
>TRBD2|TRBV10-3|-|TRBJ2-7
CAISDLGRVGTSGRNEQYF
TGTGCCATCAGTGATCTCGGCAGGGTGGGAACTAGCGGGAGAAACGAGCAGTACTTC
>-|TRBV30|-|TRBJ1-3
CAWSPGQTSTIYF
TGTGCCTGGAGCCCGGGACAAACATCGACCATATATTTT
>TRBD2|TRBV2|-|TRBJ2-1
CASSGLAGMAYNEQFF
TGTGCCAGCAGTGGACTAGCGGGAATGGCCTACAATGAGCAGTTCTTC
>-|TRBV6-5|once|TRBJ2-1
CASSYAGTHTYNEQFF
TGTGCCAGCAGTTACGCAGGGACTCATACCTACAATGAGCAGTTCTTC
>-|TRBV9|-|TRBJ1-1
CASSVWRDTEAFF
TGTGCCAGCAGCGTGTGGAGGGACACTGAAGCTTTCTTT
>-|TRBV6-1|-|TRBJ1-6
CASSEVRDYSPLHF
TGTGCCAGCAGTGAAGTACGGGATTATTCACCCCTCCACTTT
>TRBD1|TRBV5-1|-|TRBJ1-1
CASSIHYGTGGMNTEAFF
TGCGCCAGCAGCATACATTATGGGACAGGGGGCATGAACACTGAAGCTTTCTTT